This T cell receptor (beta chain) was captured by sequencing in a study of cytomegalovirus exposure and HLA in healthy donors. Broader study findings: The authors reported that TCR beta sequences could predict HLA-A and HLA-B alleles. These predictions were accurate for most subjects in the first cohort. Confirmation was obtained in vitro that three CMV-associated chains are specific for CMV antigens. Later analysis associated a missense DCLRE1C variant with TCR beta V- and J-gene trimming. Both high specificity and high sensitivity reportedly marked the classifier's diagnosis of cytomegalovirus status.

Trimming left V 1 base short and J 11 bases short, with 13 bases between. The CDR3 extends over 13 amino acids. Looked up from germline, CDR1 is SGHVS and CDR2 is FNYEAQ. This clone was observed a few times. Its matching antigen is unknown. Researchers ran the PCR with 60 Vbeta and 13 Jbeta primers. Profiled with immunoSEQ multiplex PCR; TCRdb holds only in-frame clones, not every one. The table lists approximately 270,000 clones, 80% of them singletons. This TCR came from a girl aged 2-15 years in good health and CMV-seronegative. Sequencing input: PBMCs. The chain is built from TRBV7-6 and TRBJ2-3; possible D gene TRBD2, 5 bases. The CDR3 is CASSLDLTGKQYF. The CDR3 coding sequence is TGTGCCAGCAGCTTAGATCTCACGGGGAAGCAGTATTTT.